Shown below are 14 T cell receptor beta chains from a single sample sequenced in a study of blood T cell repertoires in COVID-19. The repertoire was sequenced with immunoSEQ multiplex PCR; TCRdb's copy has only in-frame clones and lacks some. The table lists roughly 190,000 clones, 86% of them singletons. Sequenced sample: peripheral blood. These receptors were collected from a man in his 70s with acute or convalescent COVID-19.

Only one count was recorded for this clone. V usage is TRBV5-1 and J usage is TRBJ2-3; TRBD1 aligns across 7 bases. The CDR3 totals 15 residues. After removal of 0 bases from V and 4 bases from J, the junction contained 5 bases not matched to a gene. Germline values: CDR1 SGHRS, CDR2 YFSETQ. CDR3 DNA: TGCGCCAGCAGCTTGGAGGGGGCTGGGGCAGATACGCAGTATTTT. Its translation is CASSLEGAGADTQYF.

J is TRBJ1-6 and V is TRBV2; no reliable D call. This CDR3 contains 11 residues. The V gene lost 6 bases and the J gene lost 9 bases, with 6 bases spanning the gap. Germline V gene lookup returns CDR1 SNHLY and CDR2 FYNNEI. The CDR3 reads CASRGSSPLHF. The CDR3 nucleotides read TGTGCCAGCAGGGGGAGTTCACCCCTCCACTTT.

The CDR3 loop reads CASSFGGSLTSYNEQFF. DNA of the CDR3: TGTGCCAGCAGCTTCGGGGGATCCCTAACCTCCTACAATGAGCAGTTCTTC. The genes are TRBV11-2 and TRBJ2-1; D is possibly TRBD2 (6 bases). V gave up 3 bases and J gave up 0 bases, with 15 bases separating them. The CDR3 contains 17 residues. The germline V gene has CDR1 SGHAT and CDR2 FQNNGV.

This chain links TRBV5-1 with TRBJ1-2; 7 bases agree with TRBD1. Trimming removed 0 bases from V and 4 bases from J; junction bases left unmatched: 3. CDR3 length equals 14 residues. CDR1 is SGHRS, CDR2 YFSETQ, per germline. The CDR3 DNA follows: TGCGCCAGCAGCTTGGGGGGACAGAGCTATGGCTACACCTTC. The encoded protein is CASSLGGQSYGYTF.

J is TRBJ1-1 and V is TRBV5-1; D remains unclear. V lost 7 bases, J lost 1 base, and 17 bases lay in between. CDR3 length: 15 residues. Germline V gives CDR1 SGHRS, CDR2 YFSETQ. The CDR3 loop reads CASARLGGKNTEAFF. The CDR3 region has the DNA TGCGCCAGCGCAAGGTTGGGAGGAAAGAACACTGAAGCTTTCTTT.

V and J are TRBV15 and TRBJ1-5; D is undetermined. V was pared by 1 base and J by 11 bases, with 12 bases between. The germline CDR1 and CDR2 sequences are LNHNV and YYDKDF (reference sequence). The CDR3 loop spans 13 amino acids. The chain's CDR3 is CATSRGPTEAQHF. In nucleotides, the CDR3 is TGTGCCACCAGCAGAGGGCCTACCGAGGCCCAGCATTTT.

V usage is TRBV11-3 and J usage is TRBJ1-1; a possible D gene is TRBD1 (6 bases). Per germline, CDR1 SGHNT and CDR2 YENEEA. This CDR3 has 11 residues. V was pared by 5 bases and J by 10 bases, with 11 bases between. As DNA, the CDR3 is TGTGCCAGCAGCGCAGGGGCCGGAGCTTTCTTT. Translation gives CASSAGAGAFF.

CDR3 nucleotide sequence: TGTGCCAGCAGAACCGGGACAGAGACCTACGAGCAGTACTTC. It is translated as CASRTGTETYEQYF. The chain links TRBV2 to TRBJ2-7, with TRBD1 identical over 7 bases. Germline trimming cut 6 bases from V and 2 bases from J; bases unmatched to any gene: 7. The CDR3 loop spans 14 amino acids. Germline CDR1 reads SNHLY; CDR2 reads FYNNEI.

This chain uses TRBV27 with TRBJ1-2; perhaps TRBD1 as D (6 bases). Germline V lookup: CDR1 MNHEY, CDR2 SMNVEV (reference sequence). Deletions cut 4 bases from V and 4 bases from J, with 19 bases between. This CDR3 comprises 16 residues. CDR3 sequence: CASSYRRQVGGYGYTF. CDR3 sequence (DNA): TGTGCCAGCAGTTACAGACGACAGGTTGGAGGCTATGGCTACACCTTC.

The chain uses TRBV2 and TRBJ1-3, with unresolved D. V shed 4 bases and J shed 0 bases, with 10 bases lying between them. CDR3 length: 15 amino acids. Germline V gene data show CDR1 as SNHLY and CDR2 as FYNNEI. CDR3 sequence: CASSGYRASGNTIYF. The CDR3 coding sequence is TGTGCCAGCAGTGGGTATCGAGCCTCTGGAAACACCATATATTTT.

This chain links TRBV27 with TRBJ2-1, with D perhaps matching TRBD1 (5 bases). This CDR3 is 13 amino acids long. Trimming removed 0 bases from V and 7 bases from J, with 7 bases in between. The germline V gene encodes CDR1 MNHEY and CDR2 SMNVEV (reference sequence). CDR3 coding DNA: TGTGCCAGCAGTTTATCGAGACAGAATGAGCAGTTCTTC. It translates to CASSLSRQNEQFF.

The chain combines TRBV5-1 with TRBJ1-2, with a weak D call TRBD1 (6 bases). Germline loops: CDR1 SGHRS, CDR2 YFSETQ. CDR3 length equals 15 residues. V gave up 0 bases and J gave up 4 bases, with 13 bases separating them. CDR3 bases: TGCGCCAGCAGCTTGGCACAGGGTCTTATCTATGGCTACACCTTC. This encodes CASSLAQGLIYGYTF.

There are a few counts of this clone. The chain employs TRBV28 and TRBJ1-1; 7 bases fit TRBD1. From germline, CDR1 is MDHEN and CDR2 SYDVKM. After removal of 3 bases from V and 1 base from J, the junction contained 23 bases not matched to a gene. The CDR3 contains 21 residues. The CDR3 protein is CASSFSWGQTFGDASNTEAFF. The CDR3 bases are TGTGCCAGCAGTTTTTCTTGGGGACAGACCTTCGGGGATGCGTCGAACACTGAAGCTTTCTTT.

This clone was picked up a small number of times. This chain links TRBV2 with TRBJ2-4, with D maybe TRBD1 (5 bases). Trimming pared 8 bases from V and 0 bases from J, leaving 8 bases between. The CDR3 is made up of 13 amino acids. Germline CDR1 SNHLY, CDR2 FYNNEI. CDR3 sequence (DNA): TGTGCCAGCCGAGACAGAGCCAAAAACATTCAGTACTTC. It is translated as CASRDRAKNIQYF.